The next 30 T cell receptor beta chains were all read from a single sample in a study of siplizumab effects on memory and regulatory T cells. Generated by immunoSEQ multiplex PCR, the TCRdb table keeps only in-frame clones and is missing some. The repertoire holds some 100,000 clones, with less than 95% as singletons. The specimen was non-Treg CD4+ T cells sorted from blood. The receptors stem from a human donor in good health.

The chain links TRBV18 to TRBJ2-3; D gene unclear. This CDR3 region has 15 residues. Trimming took off 0 bases at V and 5 bases at J, with 12 bases between the two ends. Looked up from germline, CDR1 is KGHSH and CDR2 is LQKENI. For the CDR3, the DNA is TGTGCCAGCTCACCACCGGGCCTAGGTCTAGATACGCAGTATTTT. This codes for CASSPPGLGLDTQYF.

The chain joins TRBV27 to TRBJ1-2; D is ambiguous. Germline loops: CDR1 MNHEY, CDR2 SMNVEV (reference sequence). The CDR3 has 13 residues. V lost 1 base, J lost 2 bases, and 5 bases lay in between. The CDR3 loop is CASSLLGNYGYTF. The CDR3 DNA follows: TGTGCCAGCAGTTTATTAGGAAACTATGGCTACACCTTC.

The genes are TRBV7-3 and TRBJ2-1; D is ambiguous. Trimming took 1 base from V and 5 from J, leaving 15 bases between them. The germline gives CDR1 SGHTA, CDR2 FQGTGA. CDR3 length: 16 amino acids. CDR3 in amino acids: CASSLNSGVSDNEQFF. For the CDR3, the DNA is TGTGCCAGCAGCTTAAACAGTGGGGTGTCGGACAATGAGCAGTTCTTC.

The genes are TRBV7-3 and TRBJ1-2, with TRBD1 matching over 7 bases. CDR3 length equals 14 residues. Germline V lookup: CDR1 SGHTA, CDR2 FQGTGA. The V segment lost 5 bases and the J segment 2 bases; nucleotides outside the gene matches: 5. CDR3 DNA: TGTGCCAGCAGCCAGGGGGTGAGGAACTATGGCTACACCTTC. It translates to CASSQGVRNYGYTF.

This chain uses TRBV6-4 with TRBJ2-3, with 7 bases lining up with TRBD2. Germline V gives CDR1 MRHNA, CDR2 SNTAGT. The CDR3 covers 13 residues. V gave up 8 bases and J gave up 5 bases; unmatched junction bases: 7. This CDR3 is CASGEGQVDTQYF. The CDR3 region has the DNA TGTGCCAGCGGGGAGGGCCAGGTAGATACGCAGTATTTT.

The chain carries TRBV15 and TRBJ2-1; possibly TRBD2 for D (6 bases). This CDR3 comprises 18 residues. V lost 2 bases and J 1 base, leaving 18 bases between the germline ends. Germline-derived CDR1 and CDR2 are LNHNV and YYDKDF (reference sequence). As DNA, the CDR3 is TGTGCCACCAGCAGAACCTCTGGGGGGACTCTGTCCTACAATGAGCAGTTCTTC. This gives the protein CATSRTSGGTLSYNEQFF.

The genes are TRBV10-3 and TRBJ2-7; the match to TRBD1 covers 9 bases. After removal of 2 bases from V and 5 bases from J, the junction contained 4 bases not matched to a gene. The CDR3 is made up of 14 amino acids. Germline lookup yields CDR1 ENHRY and CDR2 SYGVKD. The CDR3 here is CAISEAQGANEQYF. CDR3 DNA: TGTGCCATCAGTGAGGCACAGGGGGCCAACGAGCAGTACTTC.

The V and J genes are TRBV11-2 and TRBJ1-4, with a possible D match to TRBD1 (5 bases). CDR3 length: 16 residues. Per the germline V gene, CDR1 is SGHAT and CDR2 is FQNNGV. The ends were cut back, 3 bases at V and 0 bases at J, with 11 bases in the middle. The CDR3 sequence is CASSFTGFATNEKLFF. The DNA for the CDR3 is TGTGCCAGCAGCTTTACAGGTTTCGCAACTAATGAAAAACTGTTTTTT.

This clone was detected once. The chain combines TRBV6-5 with TRBJ2-7; the match to TRBD1 covers 8 bases. V was clipped by 7 bases and J by 0 bases; unmatched bases: 5. There are 14 residues in the CDR3. Per the germline V gene, CDR1 is MNHEY and CDR2 is SVGAGI. The CDR3 loop reads CASNRDRSSYEQYF. In DNA, the CDR3 is TGTGCCAGCAATAGGGACAGGAGCTCCTACGAGCAGTACTTC.

The V call is TRBV5-1, the J call TRBJ2-1; 9 bases map to TRBD2. The CDR3 runs to 15 residues. The junction had 5 bases not matched to a gene; V was cut back by 2 bases and J by 5 bases. Germline values: CDR1 SGHRS, CDR2 YFSETQ. CDR3 nucleotide sequence: TGCGCCAGCAGCTTCTTAGCGGGGGTAAACAATGAGCAGTTCTTC. It specifies CASSFLAGVNNEQFF.

The J gene is TRBJ1-4, the V gene TRBV7-2, with D tentatively TRBD1 (5 bases). V was shortened by 5 bases and J by 4 bases, with 20 bases between the two germline ends. Germline V gene lookup returns CDR1 SGHTA and CDR2 FQGNSA. CDR3 length: 17 residues. CDR3 in DNA: TGTGCCAGCAGCAATCCCCGGGACGTCAACCTTAATGAAAAACTGTTTTTT. This gives the protein CASSNPRDVNLNEKLFF. The full variable domain, its missing parts supplied by reference TRBV7-2 and TRBJ1-4, is GAGVSQSPSNKVTEKGKDVELRCDPISGHTALYWYRQSLGQGLEFLIYFQGNSAPDKSGLPSDRFSAERTGGSVSTLTIQRTQQEDSAVYLCASSNPRDVNLNEKLFFGSGTQLSVL.

The chain uses TRBV2 and TRBJ2-1, with TRBD1 matching 9 bases. Germline lookup yields CDR1 SNHLY and CDR2 FYNNEI. The CDR3 is made up of 14 amino acids. V lost 7 bases, J lost 2 bases, and 3 bases stayed unmatched. The CDR3 DNA reads TGTGCCAGCAATAGGGACAGGGCCTACAATGAGCAGTTCTTC. Encoded protein: CASNRDRAYNEQFF.

The J gene is TRBJ2-3, the V gene TRBV7-9; D perhaps matches TRBD1 (5 bases). Trimming cost V 3 bases and J 2 bases, with 15 bases left between them. The CDR3 has 16 amino acids. The V gene's germline CDR1 is SEHNR and CDR2 FQNEAQ (reference sequence). DNA of the CDR3: TGTGCCAGCAGCTTGTTTTCGGCAGGGAACACAGATACGCAGTATTTT. Translation: CASSLFSAGNTDTQYF.

This chain connects TRBV19 to TRBJ1-2; D gene unclear. V gave up 0 bases and J gave up 7 bases, with 9 bases separating them. Germline V CDR1 and CDR2: LNHDA, SQIVND (reference sequence). CDR3 length: 13 residues. The CDR3 sequence: CASSIDPRGGYTF. CDR3 nucleotide sequence: TGTGCCAGTAGTATAGACCCTAGAGGTGGCTACACCTTC.

This sequence joins TRBV6-1 and TRBJ2-5; 7 bases align to TRBD1. The CDR3 runs 14 residues. The V segment lost 5 bases and the J segment 1 base; nucleotides outside the gene matches: 4. CDR1 is MNHNS, CDR2 SASEGT, per germline. The CDR3 region has the DNA TGTGCCAGCAGTATCGGGACAGTCCAAGAGACCCAGTACTTC. Its protein is CASSIGTVQETQYF.

V usage is TRBV5-8 and J usage is TRBJ2-1; 8 bases are a match to TRBD2. Looked up from germline, CDR1 is SGHTS and CDR2 is YDEGEE. The CDR3 consists of 15 residues. Trimming cost V 6 bases and J 6 bases; bases outside gene matches: 11. CDR3 loop: CASNIRGGRANEQFF. Written as DNA, the CDR3 is TGTGCCAGCAACATCCGGGGGGGCAGGGCCAATGAGCAGTTCTTC. The full variable domain, rest sourced from reference TRBV5-8 and TRBJ2-1, is EAGVTQSPTHLIKTRGQQATLRCSPISGHTSVYWYQQALGLGLQFLLWYDEGEERNRGNFPPRFSGRQFPNYSSELNVNALELEDSALYLCASNIRGGRANEQFFGPGTRLTVL.

The chain employs TRBV5-4 and TRBJ2-2, with D tentatively TRBD1 or TRBD2 (5 bases each). V dropped 0 bases and J dropped 11 bases, with 20 bases sitting between them. This CDR3 is 16 amino acids long. CDR1 and CDR2 from the germline V gene are SGHNT and YYREEE (reference sequence). The CDR3 sequence: CASSLVGTGLPVELFF. As DNA, the CDR3 is TGTGCCAGCAGCTTGGTCGGGACGGGCCTTCCTGTTGAGCTGTTTTTT.

The chain has TRBV5-4 and TRBJ2-1; no clear D. V was pared by 5 bases and J by 4 bases, with 19 bases between. The CDR3 has 16 residues. Germline V gene lookup returns CDR1 SGHNT and CDR2 YYREEE (reference sequence). The CDR3 region has the DNA TGTGCCAGCAGTTCAGGTGGACGAGGCGGTTACAATGAGCAGTTCTTC. This sequence encodes CASSSGGRGGYNEQFF.

The V and J genes are TRBV7-3 and TRBJ2-2; D is uncertain. The ends were cut back, 1 base at V and 3 bases at J, with 12 bases in the middle. CDR3 size: 16 residues. The germline gives CDR1 SGHTA, CDR2 FQGTGA. The CDR3 is CASSLSASGHTGELFF. CDR3 bases: TGTGCCAGCAGCTTAAGTGCTTCGGGTCACACCGGGGAGCTGTTTTTT.

The chain employs TRBV2 and TRBJ2-1; maybe TRBD2 (6 bases). In germline, CDR1 is SNHLY, CDR2 FYNNEI. The CDR3 consists of 13 residues. V was shortened by 4 bases and J by 10 bases, with 14 bases between the two germline ends. The CDR3 reads CASSGAGTDEQFF. The CDR3 coding sequence is TGTGCCAGCAGTGGGGCGGGGACCGACGAGCAGTTCTTC.

The chain employs TRBV6-5 and TRBJ2-3, with TRBD1 identical over 7 bases. Germline V gives CDR1 MNHEY, CDR2 SVGAGI. V was clipped by 4 bases and J by 6 bases; unmatched bases: 4. The CDR3 extends over 13 amino acids. The CDR3 bases are TGTGCCAGCAGTTCTAGCAGGGGGGATACGCAGTATTTT. This encodes CASSSSRGDTQYF.

The chain couples TRBV28 to TRBJ2-5, with 7 bases aligning to TRBD2. This CDR3 is 12 amino acids long. CDR1 is MDHEN, CDR2 SYDVKM, per germline. V lost 5 bases to trimming and J lost 5 bases; unmatched junction nucleotides: 2. The CDR3 nucleotides read TGTGCCAGCAGTAGCGGGACGGAGACCCAGTACTTC. It yields the protein CASSSGTETQYF.

V is TRBV19 and J is TRBJ2-2; 7 bases match TRBD2. V lost 7 bases and J lost 5; bases outside the gene matches: 10. This CDR3 comprises 15 residues. Germline loops: CDR1 LNHDA, CDR2 SQIVND (reference sequence). The CDR3 coding sequence is TGTGCCAGTAAATCGGGAGGTGCTGGAACCGGGGAGCTGTTTTTT. This codes for CASKSGGAGTGELFF.

The chain has TRBV5-1 and TRBJ2-5; D may match TRBD1 or TRBD2 (5 bases each). The V and J ends lost 8 bases and 2 bases respectively, with 13 bases between them. CDR1 and CDR2 (germline): SGHRS, YFSETQ. CDR3 length: 13 residues. The CDR3 sequence: CASAGTSQETQYF. CDR3 in DNA: TGCGCCAGTGCCGGGACGTCACAAGAGACCCAGTACTTC. The variable domain in full, with the rest retrieved from reference TRBV5-1 and TRBJ2-5, is KAGVTQTPRYLIKTRGQQVTLSCSPISGHRSVSWYQQTPGQGLQFLFEYFSETQRNKGNFPGRFSGRQFSNSRSEMNVSTLELGDSALYLCASAGTSQETQYFGPGTRLLVL.

The rearrangement uses TRBV28 and TRBJ2-1, with TRBD1 as a possible D gene (5 bases). The V gene lost 2 bases and the J gene lost 5 bases, with 13 bases spanning the gap. CDR3 length equals 15 residues. Germline CDR1 reads MDHEN; CDR2 reads SYDVKM. The CDR3 loop is CASSLVGRGNNEQFF. The CDR3 DNA sequence: TGTGCCAGCAGTTTAGTAGGTAGGGGTAACAATGAGCAGTTCTTC.

The chain combines TRBV5-4 with TRBJ1-1, with D tentatively TRBD1 (5 bases). Trimming took off 0 bases at V and 0 bases at J, with 6 bases between the two ends. CDR3 length equals 14 residues. In germline, CDR1 is SGHNT, CDR2 YYREEE (reference sequence). The CDR3 here is CASSLGRVNTEAFF. CDR3 DNA sequence: TGTGCCAGCAGCTTGGGCAGGGTGAACACTGAAGCTTTCTTT.

The chain uses TRBV15 and TRBJ2-1; 11 nucleotides line up with TRBD1. The V gene's germline CDR1 is LNHNV and CDR2 YYDKDF (reference sequence). This CDR3 has 17 residues. V was pared by 1 base and J by 8 bases, with 10 bases of the junction left unmatched. The CDR3 DNA reads as TGTGCCACCAGCAGAGTTGGCGATGGACAGGGGGCTTATGAGCAGTTCTTC. Its translation is CATSRVGDGQGAYEQFF.

This clone came up once. The V call is TRBV7-9, the J call TRBJ2-3; D is uncertain. V was clipped by 1 base and J by 2 bases, with 7 bases between them. The CDR3 extends over 14 amino acids. Per germline, CDR1 SEHNR and CDR2 FQNEAQ (reference sequence). The CDR3 is CASSLGGITDTQYF. CDR3 in DNA: TGTGCCAGCAGCTTAGGCGGAATCACAGATACGCAGTATTTT.

This clone came up once. This chain links TRBV29-1 with TRBJ1-1; TRBD1 matches at 9 bases. The junction had 9 bases not matched to a gene; V was cut back by 6 bases and J by 4 bases. Per the germline V gene, CDR1 is SQVTM and CDR2 is ANQGSEA. The CDR3 spans 14 residues. The CDR3 bases are TGCAGCGTCGCGGAGACAGGGGGAAGCACTGAAGCTTTCTTT. Amino acids: CSVAETGGSTEAFF.

This chain uses TRBV25-1 with TRBJ1-3; D is unclear. V dropped 2 bases and J dropped 0 bases, with 8 bases sitting between them. The CDR3 contains 15 residues. The germline V gene encodes CDR1 MGHDK and CDR2 SYGVNS. CDR3 amino acids: CASSENVYSGNTIYF. CDR3 DNA sequence: TGTGCCAGCAGTGAAAATGTGTACTCTGGAAACACCATATATTTT.